This T cell receptor beta chain was recovered during a study of blood T cell repertoires in COVID-19. About the research overall: Samples came from the United States, Italy and Spain, spanning acute and convalescent COVID-19.

V lost 3 bases to trimming and J lost 8 bases; unmatched junction nucleotides: 5. CDR3 length: 14 amino acids. Looked up from germline, CDR1 is LNHDA and CDR2 is SQIVND (reference sequence). Libraries were prepared by immunoSEQ multiplex PCR; TCRdb keeps only in-frame clonotypes and omits some of them. The sample lists about 350,000 clones, roughly 84% occurring once. Study members were between about 18 and 95 years old and lived in 24 US regions. Cohorts were determined from participant-reported clinical history. This TCR came from a woman in her twenties or thirties who had recovered from COVID-19. The sequencing sample was made of PBMCs or T cells enriched from blood (not recorded which). The chain is built from TRBV19 and TRBJ2-1, with TRBD2 matching 9 bases. CDR3 sequence (DNA): TGTGCCAGTAGTATTGGACTAGCGTTTCATGAGCAGTTCTTC. This gives the protein CASSIGLAFHEQFF.